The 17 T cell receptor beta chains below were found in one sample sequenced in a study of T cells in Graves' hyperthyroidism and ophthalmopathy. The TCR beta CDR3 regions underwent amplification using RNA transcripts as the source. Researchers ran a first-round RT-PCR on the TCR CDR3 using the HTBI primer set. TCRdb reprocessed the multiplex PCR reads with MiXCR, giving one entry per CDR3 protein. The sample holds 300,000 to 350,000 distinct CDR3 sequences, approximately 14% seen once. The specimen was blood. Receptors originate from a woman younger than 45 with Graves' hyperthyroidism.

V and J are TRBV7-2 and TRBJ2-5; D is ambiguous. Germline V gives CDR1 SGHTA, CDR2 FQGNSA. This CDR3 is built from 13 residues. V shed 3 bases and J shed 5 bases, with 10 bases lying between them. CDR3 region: CASSFGLRETQYF. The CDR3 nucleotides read TGTGCCAGCAGCTTTGGGCTCAGGGAGACCCAGTACTTC.

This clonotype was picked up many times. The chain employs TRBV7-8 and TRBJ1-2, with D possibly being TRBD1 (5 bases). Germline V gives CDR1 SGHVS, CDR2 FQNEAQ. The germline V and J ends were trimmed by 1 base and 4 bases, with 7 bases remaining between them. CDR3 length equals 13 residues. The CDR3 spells CASSLGQLYGYTF. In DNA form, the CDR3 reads TGTGCCAGCAGCTTAGGACAGCTCTATGGCTACACCTTC.

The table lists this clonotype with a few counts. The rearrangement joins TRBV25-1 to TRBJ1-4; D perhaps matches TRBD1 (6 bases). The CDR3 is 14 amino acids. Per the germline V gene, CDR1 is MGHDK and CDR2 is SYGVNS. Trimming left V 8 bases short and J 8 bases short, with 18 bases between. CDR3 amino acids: CASRRWGAGEKLFF. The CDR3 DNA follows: TGTGCCAGCCGTCGTTGGGGGGCCGGAGAAAAACTGTTTTTT. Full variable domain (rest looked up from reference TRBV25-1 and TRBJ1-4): EADIYQTPRYLVIGTGKKITLECSQTMGHDKMYWYQQDPGMELHLIHYSYGVNSTEKGDLSSESTVSRIRTEHFPLTLESARPSHTSQYLCASRRWGAGEKLFFGSGTQLSVL.

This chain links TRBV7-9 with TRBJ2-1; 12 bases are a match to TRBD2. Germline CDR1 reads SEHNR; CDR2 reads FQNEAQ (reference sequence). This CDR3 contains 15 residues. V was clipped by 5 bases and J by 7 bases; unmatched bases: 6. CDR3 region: CASSRLAGVGNEQFF. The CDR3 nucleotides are TGTGCCAGCAGCCGACTAGCGGGAGTTGGGAATGAGCAGTTCTTC. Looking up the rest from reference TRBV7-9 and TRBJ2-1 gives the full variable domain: DTGVSQNPRHKITKRGQNVTFRCDPISEHNRLYWYRQTLGQGPEFLTYFQNEAQLEKSRLLSDRFSAERPKGSFSTLEIQRTEQGDSAMYLCASSRLAGVGNEQFFGPGTRLTVL.

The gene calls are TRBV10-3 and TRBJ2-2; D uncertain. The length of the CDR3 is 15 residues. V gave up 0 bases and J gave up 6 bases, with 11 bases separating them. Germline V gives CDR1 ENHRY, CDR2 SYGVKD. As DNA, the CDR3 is TGTGCCATCAGTGAGTCCGCCAGTCCACCCGGGGAGCTGTTTTTT. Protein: CAISESASPPGELFF.

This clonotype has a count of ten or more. CDR3 in amino acids: CATSRGRGQEKLFF. The CDR3 DNA sequence: TGTGCCACCAGCAGAGGAAGGGGGCAGGAAAAACTGTTTTTT. The chain couples TRBV15 to TRBJ1-4; 7 positions match TRBD1. The CDR3 length is 14 residues. Germline V gene lookup returns CDR1 LNHNV and CDR2 YYDKDF (reference sequence). Germline trimming cut 1 base from V and 8 bases from J; bases unmatched to any gene: 4.

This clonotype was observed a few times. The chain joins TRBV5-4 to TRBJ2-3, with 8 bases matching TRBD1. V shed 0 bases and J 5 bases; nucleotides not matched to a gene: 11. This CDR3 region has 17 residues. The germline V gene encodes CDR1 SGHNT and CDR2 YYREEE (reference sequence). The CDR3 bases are TGTGCCAGCAGCTTGGCTCAGGGGGCTTGGAGGGAAGATACGCAGTATTTT. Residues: CASSLAQGAWREDTQYF.

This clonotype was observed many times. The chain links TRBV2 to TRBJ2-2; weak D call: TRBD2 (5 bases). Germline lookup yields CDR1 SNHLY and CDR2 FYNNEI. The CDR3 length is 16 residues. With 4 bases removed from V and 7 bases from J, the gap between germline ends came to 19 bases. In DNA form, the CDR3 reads TGTGCCAGCAGTGTCCCGAGCGGAAGTTCAATCGGGGAGCTGTTTTTT. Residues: CASSVPSGSSIGELFF.

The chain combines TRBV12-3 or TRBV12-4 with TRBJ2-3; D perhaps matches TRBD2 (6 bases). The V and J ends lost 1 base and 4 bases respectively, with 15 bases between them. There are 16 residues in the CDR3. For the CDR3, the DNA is TGTGCCAGCAGTTTAGATCGGGGGAACCCTGCAGATACGCAGTATTTT. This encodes CASSLDRGNPADTQYF.

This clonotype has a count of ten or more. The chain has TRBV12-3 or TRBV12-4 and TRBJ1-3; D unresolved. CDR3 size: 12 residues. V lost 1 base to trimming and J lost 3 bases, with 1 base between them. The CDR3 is CASSLVGNTIYF. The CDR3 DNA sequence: TGTGCCAGCAGTTTAGTTGGAAACACCATATATTTT.

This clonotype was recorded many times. CDR3 sequence: CAISEGTGNQETQYF. DNA of the CDR3: TGTGCCATCAGTGAAGGGACAGGCAACCAAGAGACCCAGTACTTC. This chain uses TRBV10-3 with TRBJ2-5; 8 nucleotides line up with TRBD1. The junction had 3 bases not matched to a gene; V was cut back by 3 bases and J by 0 bases. The CDR3 loop spans 15 amino acids. Germline CDR1 reads ENHRY; CDR2 reads SYGVKD.

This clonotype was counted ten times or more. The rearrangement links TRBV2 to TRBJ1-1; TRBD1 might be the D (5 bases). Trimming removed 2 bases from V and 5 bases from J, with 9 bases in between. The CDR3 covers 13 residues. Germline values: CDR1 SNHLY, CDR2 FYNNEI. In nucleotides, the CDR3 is TGTGCCAGCAGTGAAAGGGGCGGAACTGAAGCTTTCTTT. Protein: CASSERGGTEAFF.

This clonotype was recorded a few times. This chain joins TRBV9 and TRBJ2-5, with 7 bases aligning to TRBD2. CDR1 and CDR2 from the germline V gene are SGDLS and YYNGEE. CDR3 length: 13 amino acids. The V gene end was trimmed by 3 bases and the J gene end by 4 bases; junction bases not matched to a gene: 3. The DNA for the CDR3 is TGTGCCAGCAGCGCCGGGGGGTTAGAGACCCAGTACTTC. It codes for CASSAGGLETQYF.

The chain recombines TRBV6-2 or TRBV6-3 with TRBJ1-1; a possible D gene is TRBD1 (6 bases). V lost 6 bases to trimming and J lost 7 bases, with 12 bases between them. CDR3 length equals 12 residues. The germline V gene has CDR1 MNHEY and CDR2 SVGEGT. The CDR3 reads CASSGGPGEAFF. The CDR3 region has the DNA TGTGCCAGCAGCGGGGGGCCCGGTGAAGCTTTCTTT.

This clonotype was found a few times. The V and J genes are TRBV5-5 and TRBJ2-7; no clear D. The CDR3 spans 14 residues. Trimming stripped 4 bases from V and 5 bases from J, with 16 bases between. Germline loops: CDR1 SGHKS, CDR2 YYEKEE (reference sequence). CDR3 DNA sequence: TGTGCCAGCAGCGCTCTAATTTTCGACCACGAGCAGTACTTC. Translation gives CASSALIFDHEQYF. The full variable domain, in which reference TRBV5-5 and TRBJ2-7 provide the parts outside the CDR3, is DAGVTQSPTHLIKTRGQQVTLRCSPISGHKSVSWYQQVLGQGPQFIFQYYEKEERGRGNFPDRFSARQFPNYSSELNVNALLLGDSALYLCASSALIFDHEQYFGPGTRLTVT.

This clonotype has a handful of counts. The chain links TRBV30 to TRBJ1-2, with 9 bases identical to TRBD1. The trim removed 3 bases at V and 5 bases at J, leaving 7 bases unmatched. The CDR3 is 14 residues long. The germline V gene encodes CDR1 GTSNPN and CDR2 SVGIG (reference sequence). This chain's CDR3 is CAWRYTGGAYGYTF. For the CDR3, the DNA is TGTGCCTGGAGGTACACAGGGGGCGCGTATGGCTACACCTTC.

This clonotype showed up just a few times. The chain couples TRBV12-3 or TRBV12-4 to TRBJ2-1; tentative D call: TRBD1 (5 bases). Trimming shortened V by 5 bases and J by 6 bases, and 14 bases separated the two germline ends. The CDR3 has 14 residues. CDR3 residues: CASSPGLWGNEQFF. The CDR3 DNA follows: TGTGCCAGCAGTCCAGGGTTGTGGGGCAATGAGCAGTTCTTC.